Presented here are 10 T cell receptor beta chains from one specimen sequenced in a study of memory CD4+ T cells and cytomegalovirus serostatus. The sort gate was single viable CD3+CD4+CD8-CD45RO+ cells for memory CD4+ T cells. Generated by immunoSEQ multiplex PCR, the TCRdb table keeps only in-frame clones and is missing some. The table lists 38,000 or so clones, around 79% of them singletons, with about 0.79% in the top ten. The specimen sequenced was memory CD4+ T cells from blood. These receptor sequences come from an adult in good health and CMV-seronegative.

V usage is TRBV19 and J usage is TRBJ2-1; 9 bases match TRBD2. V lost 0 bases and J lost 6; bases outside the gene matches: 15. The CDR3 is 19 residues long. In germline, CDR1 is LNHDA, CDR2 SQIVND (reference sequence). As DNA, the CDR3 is TGTGCCAGTAGTATAGATCCCCCGGGGGAAGCGGGGGGCAGCAATGAGCAGTTCTTC. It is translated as CASSIDPPGEAGGSNEQFF.

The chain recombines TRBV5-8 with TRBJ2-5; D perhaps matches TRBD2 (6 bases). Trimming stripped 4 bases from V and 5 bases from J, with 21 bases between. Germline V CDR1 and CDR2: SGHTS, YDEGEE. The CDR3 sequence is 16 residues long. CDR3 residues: CASSPNRLTRRETQYF. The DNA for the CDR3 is TGTGCCAGCAGCCCGAACAGGCTGACTAGGCGGGAGACCCAGTACTTC.

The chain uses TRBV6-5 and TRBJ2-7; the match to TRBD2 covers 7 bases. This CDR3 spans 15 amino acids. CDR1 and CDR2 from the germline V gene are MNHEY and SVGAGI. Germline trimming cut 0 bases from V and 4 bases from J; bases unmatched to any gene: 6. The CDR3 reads CASSYSNGGGYEQYF. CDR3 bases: TGTGCCAGCAGTTACTCGAACGGGGGAGGGTACGAGCAGTACTTC.

For the CDR3, the DNA is TGTGCCAGCACCAGGACAGGGGCTGGAAACACCATATATTTT. Translated: CASTRTGAGNTIYF. The rearrangement uses TRBV7-2 and TRBJ1-3, with 9 bases fitting TRBD1. J was trimmed by 2 bases and V by 7 bases; bases with no gene match: 3. CDR3 length: 14 residues. Germline CDR1 reads SGHTA; CDR2 reads FQGNSA.

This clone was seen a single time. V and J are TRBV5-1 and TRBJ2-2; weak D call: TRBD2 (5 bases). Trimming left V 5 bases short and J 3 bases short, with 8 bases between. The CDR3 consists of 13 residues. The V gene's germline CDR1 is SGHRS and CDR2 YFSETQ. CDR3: CASSPRDTGELFF. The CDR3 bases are TGCGCCAGCAGTCCGAGGGACACCGGGGAGCTGTTTTTT. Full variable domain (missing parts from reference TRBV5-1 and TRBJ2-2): KAGVTQTPRYLIKTRGQQVTLSCSPISGHRSVSWYQQTPGQGLQFLFEYFSETQRNKGNFPGRFSGRQFSNSRSEMNVSTLELGDSALYLCASSPRDTGELFFGEGSRLTVL.

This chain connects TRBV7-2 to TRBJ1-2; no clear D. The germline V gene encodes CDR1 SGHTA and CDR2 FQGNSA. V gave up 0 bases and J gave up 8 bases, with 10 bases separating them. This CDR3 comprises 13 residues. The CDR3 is CASSLATKGGYTF. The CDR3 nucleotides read TGTGCCAGCAGCTTAGCGACGAAAGGAGGCTACACCTTC.

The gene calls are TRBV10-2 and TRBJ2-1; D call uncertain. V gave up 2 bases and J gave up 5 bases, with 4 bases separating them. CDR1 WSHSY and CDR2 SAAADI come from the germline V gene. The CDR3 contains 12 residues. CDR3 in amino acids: CASSEPNNEQFF. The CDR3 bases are TGCGCCAGCAGTGAGCCCAACAATGAGCAGTTCTTC.

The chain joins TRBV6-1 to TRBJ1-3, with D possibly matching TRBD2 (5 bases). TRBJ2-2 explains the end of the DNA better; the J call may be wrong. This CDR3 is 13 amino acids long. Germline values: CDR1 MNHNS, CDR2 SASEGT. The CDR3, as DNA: TGTGCCAGCAGAGAGGGATTTGGCGGGGAGCTGTTTTTT. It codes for CASREGFGGELFF.

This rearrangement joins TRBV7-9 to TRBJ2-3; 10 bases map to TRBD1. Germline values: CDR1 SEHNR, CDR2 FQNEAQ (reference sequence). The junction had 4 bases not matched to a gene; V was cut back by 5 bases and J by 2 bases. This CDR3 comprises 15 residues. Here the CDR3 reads CASSIDRGPTDTQYF. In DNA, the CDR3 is TGTGCCAGCAGCATTGACAGGGGGCCCACAGATACGCAGTATTTT.

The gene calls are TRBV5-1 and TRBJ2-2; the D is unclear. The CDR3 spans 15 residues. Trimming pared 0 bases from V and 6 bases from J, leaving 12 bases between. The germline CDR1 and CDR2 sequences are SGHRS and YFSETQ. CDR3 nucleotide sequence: TGCGCCAGCAGCTTGGATGGGTTTAGGGCCGGGGAGCTGTTTTTT. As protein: CASSLDGFRAGELFF.